Listed below are T cell receptor beta chains from one sample, sequenced in a study of T-cell reconstitution after alpha-beta-depleted transplantation in children. TCRdb ran MiXCR on the PCR reads and lists one entry per CDR3 protein. The data hold 440,000 or so distinct CDR3 sequences, with approximately 11% observed a single time. The input for sequencing was PBMCs from the stem cell graft donor, taken from the stem cell graft. The receptors shown here come from a human donor who donated a stem cell graft to a child with acute myeloid leukemia. Each CDR3 is given with its conserved first and last residue. D genes are given only for firm matches. Only part of the rows carry a size: once, few, many, or a class if the clone is expanded.

V,D,size,J,DNA,CDR3
TRBV29-1,.,.,TRBJ2-3,TGCAGCGTTGAAATAGGCCCCGCAGATACGCAGTATTTT,CSVEIGPADTQYF
TRBV20-1,.,few,TRBJ1-1,TGCAGTGCTAGGTTCCCCGGTGGGAACACTGAAGCTTTCTTT,CSARFPGGNTEAFF
TRBV7-8,.,few,TRBJ2-7,TGTGCCAGCAGCTTAGCCAGGGTAAAGGGTCCTTACGAGCAGTACTTC,CASSLARVKGPYEQYF
TRBV7-2,TRBD1,few,TRBJ1-2,TGTGCCAGCAGCTTAGTCCGGACAGGGACCGGCTACACCTTC,CASSLVRTGTGYTF
TRBV7-3,TRBD2,.,TRBJ2-1,TGTGCCAGCAGCTTAACGGCTAGCGGGAGTCCTTACAATGAGCAGTTCTTC,CASSLTASGSPYNEQFF
TRBV12-3/TRBV12-4,.,.,TRBJ1-2,TGTGCCAGCAGTTTCAGGGGCTATGGCTACACCTTC,CASSFRGYGYTF
TRBV5-1,.,many,TRBJ2-2,TGCGCCAGCAGGGCAGGAGCTTCGAACACCGGGGAGCTGTTTTTT,CASRAGASNTGELFF
TRBV6-1,.,few,TRBJ2-1,TGTGCCAGCACCAGAACCGGTGGTCCCTACAATGAGCAGTTCTTC,CASTRTGGPYNEQFF
TRBV19,TRBD1,.,TRBJ1-3,TGTGCCAGTAGTGCCCGGGACAGCTCTGGAAACACCATATATTTT,CASSARDSSGNTIYF
TRBV11-2,TRBD1,many,TRBJ2-4,TGTGCCAGCAGCACAGGGGGCGACGGCAAAAACATTCAGTACTTC,CASSTGGDGKNIQYF
TRBV28,TRBD1,many,TRBJ2-4,TGTGCCAGCAGTTCCCCTGGGACAGGGGACGGCATTCAGTACTTC,CASSSPGTGDGIQYF
TRBV11-2,TRBD1,few,TRBJ1-5,TGTGCCAGCAGCGCGACCGGGACAGGGGGCGGATTGGGTCAGCCCCAGCATTTT,CASSATGTGGGLGQPQHF
TRBV12-3/TRBV12-4,.,many,TRBJ1-2,TGTGCCAGCAGTTTCGGGGCGCTAATACGGGAGGGCTACACCTTC,CASSFGALIREGYTF
TRBV12-3/TRBV12-4,TRBD1,.,TRBJ1-6,TGTGCCAGCAGTTATGAGGGGGCCAATTCACCCCTCCACTTT,CASSYEGANSPLHF
TRBV20-1,TRBD1,few,TRBJ2-7,TGCAGTGCTAAGGACAGGGGGACCTACGAGCAGTACTTC,CSAKDRGTYEQYF
TRBV6-1,.,many,TRBJ2-1,TGTGCCAGCAGTGATTTCAATGAGCAGTTCTTC,CASSDFNEQFF
TRBV7-2,TRBD1,few,TRBJ2-2,TGTGCCAGCAGCAACCGACAGGGTATGAGGATCGGGGAGCTGTTTTTT,CASSNRQGMRIGELFF
TRBV7-2,TRBD1,.,TRBJ2-7,TGTGCCAGCAGCTTAGGAGTTTGGGACAGGGGCGAGCAGTACTTC,CASSLGVWDRGEQYF
TRBV12-3/TRBV12-4,.,.,TRBJ1-2,TGTGCCAGCAGCACGACAGGTATCGGTGGCTACACCTTC,CASSTTGIGGYTF
TRBV4-2,TRBD2,.,TRBJ2-3,TGTGCCAGCAGCCAAGTTGGGACTAGTACAGATACGCAGTATTTT,CASSQVGTSTDTQYF
TRBV11-2,.,.,TRBJ2-5,TGTGCCAGCAGCTTAGATCTGGGAGCCCGGGAGACCCAGTACTTC,CASSLDLGARETQYF
TRBV20-1,.,few,TRBJ2-2,TGCAGTGCAGAGGACGGATACACCGGGGAGCTGTTTTTT,CSAEDGYTGELFF
TRBV28,.,few,TRBJ2-3,TGTGCCAGCACCCCGCCGGATGGGCGCACAGATACGCAGTATTTT,CASTPPDGRTDTQYF
TRBV20-1,.,.,TRBJ2-7,TGCAGTGCTAGAGATGACTTGCTAGGCGAGCAGTACTTC,CSARDDLLGEQYF
TRBV11-2,.,few,TRBJ2-5,TGTGCCAGCAGCTCTAATATGGGCAGACAAGAGACCCAGTACTTC,CASSSNMGRQETQYF
TRBV20-1,.,many,TRBJ2-1,TGCAGTGCTATCCTTTGGGGAGTCGATGAGCAGTTCTTC,CSAILWGVDEQFF
TRBV7-9,TRBD1,.,TRBJ2-5,TGTCCCAGCAGCTTAGTGGGACAGGATCTCCAAGAGACCCAGTACTTC,CPSSLVGQDLQETQYF
TRBV10-3,.,many,TRBJ1-1,TGTGCCATCAGCGCGCGGGAGGCCACTGAAGCTTTCTTT,CAISAREATEAFF
TRBV7-6,.,many,TRBJ1-3,TGTGCCAGCAGCTTGCAGACCGTCGACAGCGCCCATGGAAACACCATATATTTT,CASSLQTVDSAHGNTIYF
TRBV9,.,few,TRBJ2-7,TGTGCCAGCAACAAGGCAGGTTCCTACGAGCAGTACTTC,CASNKAGSYEQYF
TRBV20-1,TRBD1,.,TRBJ1-5,TGCAGTGCACAAGACAGGGTTCGCAATCAGCCCCAGCATTTT,CSAQDRVRNQPQHF
TRBV14,.,few,TRBJ2-1,TGTGCCAGCAGCCCTTTTCGGAGAGACCAACCCTACAATGAGCAGTTCTTC,CASSPFRRDQPYNEQFF
TRBV6-5,TRBD1,.,TRBJ1-2,TGTGCCAGCAGTATAATCGGACAGGGTAACTATGGCTACACCTTC,CASSIIGQGNYGYTF
TRBV5-8,.,.,TRBJ2-1,TGTGCCAGCAGCTTGGTTCTGCAGGGTGAGCAGTTCTTC,CASSLVLQGEQFF
TRBV7-8,TRBD2,.,TRBJ2-1,TGTGCCAGCAGCTTAACCCTAGCGGGGGGGACCCACAATGAGCAGTTCTTC,CASSLTLAGGTHNEQFF
TRBV4-3,.,many,TRBJ2-7,TGCGCCAGCAGCCCAGACCACCGCCGGGACTTTCCCTACGAGCAGTACTTC,CASSPDHRRDFPYEQYF
TRBV15,TRBD1,.,TRBJ2-6,TGTGCCACCAGCAGGACAGGGACTGGGGCCAACGTCCTGACTTTC,CATSRTGTGANVLTF
TRBV6-1,.,few,TRBJ2-1,TGTGCCACACCGGGTGGGGTTACCTACAATGAGCAGTTCTTC,CATPGGVTYNEQFF
TRBV7-9,TRBD1,.,TRBJ1-2,TGTGCCAGCAGCTCGAGGACAGGGGACTACTATGGCTACACCTTC,CASSSRTGDYYGYTF
TRBV20-1,.,many,TRBJ2-3,TGCAGTGCTAGAGATAGATTCGCTCGGGATACGCAGTATTTT,CSARDRFARDTQYF
TRBV20-1,.,.,TRBJ2-1,TGCAGTGCTGAGGTGACGGAGGGAGGCAGTCATGAGCAGTTCTTC,CSAEVTEGGSHEQFF
TRBV20-1,.,few,TRBJ2-1,TGCAGTGCACCTACTCGGTTATCCGATGAGCAGTTCTTC,CSAPTRLSDEQFF
TRBV5-1,.,.,TRBJ2-7,TGCGCCAGCAGCTTGGTACCAGGGGCGTCCTACGAGCAGTACTTC,CASSLVPGASYEQYF
TRBV6-2/TRBV6-3,.,.,TRBJ2-1,TGTGCCAGCAGTTACTCGATACTCAGGGGAGCACACAATGAGCAGTTCTTC,CASSYSILRGAHNEQFF
TRBV27,.,.,TRBJ2-7,TGTGCCAGCAGTTTCGGGGCAGGGGCCGAGCAGTACTTC,CASSFGAGAEQYF
TRBV10-2,TRBD2,many,TRBJ2-1,TGCGCCAGCAGTGAGCTAGCGGGAGTTGCTGAGCAGTTCTTC,CASSELAGVAEQFF
TRBV9,.,.,TRBJ2-7,TGTGCCAGCAGCGTAGATGGGCAGGGGTACGAGCAGTACTTC,CASSVDGQGYEQYF
TRBV4-1,TRBD2,few,TRBJ2-1,TGCGCCAGCAGCCATGGTAGCGGGCGGGCCTACAATGAGCAGTTCTTC,CASSHGSGRAYNEQFF
TRBV5-1,.,.,TRBJ2-4,TGCGCCAGCAGCTCCGACTCCCGAGGGATTCAGTACTTC,CASSSDSRGIQYF
TRBV20-1,TRBD2,few,TRBJ2-1,TGCAGTGCCCCAGAGGGAACGACGGGACTAGACCTAGTGGACGATCTCTACAATGAGCAGTTCTTC,CSAPEGTTGLDLVDDLYNEQFF
TRBV5-6,.,.,TRBJ2-2,TGTGCCAGCAGCTTGGCTCTCTCCGGGGAGCTGTTTTTT,CASSLALSGELFF
TRBV5-1,TRBD1,few,TRBJ1-1,TGCGCCAGCAAGACAGGGGGCGTGAACACTGAAGCTTTCTTT,CASKTGGVNTEAFF
TRBV29-1,.,.,TRBJ2-3,TGCAGCGCCGACAGACTAGAGGTGGGCACAGATACGCAGTATTTT,CSADRLEVGTDTQYF
TRBV7-8,.,.,TRBJ2-7,TGTGCCAGCAGCAAAGGATTGGGATTCTACGAGCAGTACTTC,CASSKGLGFYEQYF
TRBV7-2,TRBD2,many,TRBJ2-3,TGTGCCAGCAGCTCGACCGGGACTAGCGGCACAGATACGCAGTATTTT,CASSSTGTSGTDTQYF